These T cell receptor beta chains were read from a single sample in a study of blood T cell repertoires in COVID-19. TCRdb keeps only in-frame clones here, not all; method: immunoSEQ multiplex PCR. The sample holds under 300,000 clones; around four fifths are singletons and the top ten take 5.7%. The source material was peripheral blood. Receptors originate from a man older than 75 with acute or convalescent COVID-19. The CDR3 runs from the conserved cysteine through the conserved F or W. Fields, in order: D gene, J gene, V gene, CDR3 protein. The D gene is left open where the match is weak.

d_gene: -
j_gene: TRBJ1-2
v_gene: TRBV7-2
CDR3aa: CASSWGGENYGYTF

d_gene: -
j_gene: TRBJ1-3
v_gene: TRBV19
CDR3aa: CASSILWGRSSGNTIYF

d_gene: -
j_gene: TRBJ2-7
v_gene: TRBV11-2
CDR3aa: CASSLEVGSVSSYEQYF

d_gene: TRBD1
j_gene: TRBJ1-6
v_gene: TRBV4-1
CDR3aa: CASSQGQGANSPLHF

d_gene: -
j_gene: TRBJ1-2
v_gene: TRBV29-1
CDR3aa: CSVGEGGYTF

d_gene: -
j_gene: TRBJ1-2
v_gene: TRBV19
CDR3aa: CASSSGADIGGYTF

d_gene: TRBD1
j_gene: TRBJ2-7
v_gene: TRBV5-4
CDR3aa: CASSKKYGGQGTYEQYF

d_gene: -
j_gene: TRBJ2-5
v_gene: TRBV5-8
CDR3aa: CASRPGTRQQETQYF

d_gene: -
j_gene: TRBJ1-2
v_gene: TRBV5-4
CDR3aa: CASTAGGNYGYTF

d_gene: TRBD1
j_gene: TRBJ1-6
v_gene: TRBV3-1/TRBV3-2
CDR3aa: CASSQVPIQGADSPLHF

d_gene: -
j_gene: TRBJ2-7
v_gene: TRBV19
CDR3aa: CASSILAGGGYEQYF

d_gene: -
j_gene: TRBJ2-5
v_gene: TRBV30
CDR3aa: CAWARTEETQYF

d_gene: -
j_gene: TRBJ2-1
v_gene: TRBV5-1
CDR3aa: CASSSPTSSHNEQFF

d_gene: -
j_gene: TRBJ2-5
v_gene: TRBV15
CDR3aa: CATSRIRWGVGETQYF

d_gene: -
j_gene: TRBJ2-7
v_gene: TRBV5-5
CDR3aa: CASSLAAVSGYEQYF

d_gene: TRBD1
j_gene: TRBJ2-7
v_gene: TRBV7-9
CDR3aa: CASSSSGQGAEQYF

d_gene: TRBD1
j_gene: TRBJ1-1
v_gene: TRBV20-1
CDR3aa: CSASGVKGANTEAFF

d_gene: TRBD2
j_gene: TRBJ2-3
v_gene: TRBV7-6
CDR3aa: CASSPAGVGTDTQYF

d_gene: -
j_gene: TRBJ2-3
v_gene: TRBV19
CDR3aa: CASRLGPPTDTQYF

d_gene: -
j_gene: TRBJ2-2
v_gene: TRBV2
CDR3aa: CASSELRTGELFF

d_gene: -
j_gene: TRBJ2-7
v_gene: TRBV28
CDR3aa: CASRQNRDTYEQYF

d_gene: -
j_gene: TRBJ1-1
v_gene: TRBV19
CDR3aa: CASSIEQSTEAFF

d_gene: -
j_gene: TRBJ1-1
v_gene: TRBV18
CDR3aa: CASSGENTEAFF

d_gene: -
j_gene: TRBJ1-2
v_gene: TRBV2
CDR3aa: CASTGAGGYTF

d_gene: -
j_gene: TRBJ1-2
v_gene: TRBV5-1
CDR3aa: CASSLDPSLQAGGDTF

d_gene: -
j_gene: TRBJ2-2
v_gene: TRBV2
CDR3aa: CASGTGVNTGELFF

d_gene: TRBD1
j_gene: TRBJ2-3
v_gene: TRBV6-5
CDR3aa: CASRWTGATTDTQYF

d_gene: TRBD1
j_gene: TRBJ2-7
v_gene: TRBV6-5
CDR3aa: CASGKRDRTYEQYF

d_gene: -
j_gene: TRBJ1-2
v_gene: TRBV19
CDR3aa: CASSPWVENREFGYTF

d_gene: TRBD1
j_gene: TRBJ1-1
v_gene: TRBV5-5
CDR3aa: CASSLTGGNTEAFF

d_gene: -
j_gene: TRBJ2-2
v_gene: TRBV3-1/TRBV3-2
CDR3aa: CASSPTRPGELFF

d_gene: -
j_gene: TRBJ2-2
v_gene: TRBV9
CDR3aa: CASSVAGLDTGELFF

d_gene: -
j_gene: TRBJ2-3
v_gene: TRBV7-2
CDR3aa: CASSLQLELTDTQYF

d_gene: TRBD2
j_gene: TRBJ2-3
v_gene: TRBV5-1
CDR3aa: CASSLALAGSTDTQYF

d_gene: -
j_gene: TRBJ1-1
v_gene: TRBV7-9
CDR3aa: CASSTRGNTEAFF

d_gene: -
j_gene: TRBJ1-1
v_gene: TRBV5-6
CDR3aa: CASSLRQTGPMNTEAFF

d_gene: -
j_gene: TRBJ2-7
v_gene: TRBV19
CDR3aa: CASSMRTALEQYF

d_gene: TRBD1
j_gene: TRBJ2-2
v_gene: TRBV6-5
CDR3aa: CASSYGTGSTGELFF

d_gene: TRBD2
j_gene: TRBJ2-3
v_gene: TRBV27
CDR3aa: CASSLSHSGGAIDTQYF